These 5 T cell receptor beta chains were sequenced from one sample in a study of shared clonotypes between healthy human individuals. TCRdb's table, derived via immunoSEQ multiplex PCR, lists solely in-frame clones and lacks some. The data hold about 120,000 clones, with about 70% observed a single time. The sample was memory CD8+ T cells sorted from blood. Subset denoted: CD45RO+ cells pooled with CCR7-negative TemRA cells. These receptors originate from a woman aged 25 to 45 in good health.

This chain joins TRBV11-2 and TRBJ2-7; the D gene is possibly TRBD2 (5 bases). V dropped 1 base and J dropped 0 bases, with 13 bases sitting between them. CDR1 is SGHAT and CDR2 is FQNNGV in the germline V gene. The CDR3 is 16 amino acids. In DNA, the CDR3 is TGTGCCAGCAGCTTAGTTGCGACTGGGAGCTCCTACGAGCAGTACTTC. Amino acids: CASSLVATGSSYEQYF.

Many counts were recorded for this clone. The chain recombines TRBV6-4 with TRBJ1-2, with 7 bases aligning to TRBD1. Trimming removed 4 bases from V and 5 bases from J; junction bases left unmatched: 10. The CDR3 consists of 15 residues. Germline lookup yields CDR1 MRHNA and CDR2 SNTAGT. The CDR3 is CASSVRGGAEYGYTF. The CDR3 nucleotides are TGTGCCAGCAGTGTACGAGGGGGCGCAGAGTATGGCTACACCTTC.

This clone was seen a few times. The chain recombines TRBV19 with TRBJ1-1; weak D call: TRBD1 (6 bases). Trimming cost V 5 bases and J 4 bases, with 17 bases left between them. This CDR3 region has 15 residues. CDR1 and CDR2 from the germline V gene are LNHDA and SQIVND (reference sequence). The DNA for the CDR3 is TGTGCCAGTAGTCTGGGTACAGGGCCGATCACTGAAGCTTTCTTT. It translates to CASSLGTGPITEAFF.

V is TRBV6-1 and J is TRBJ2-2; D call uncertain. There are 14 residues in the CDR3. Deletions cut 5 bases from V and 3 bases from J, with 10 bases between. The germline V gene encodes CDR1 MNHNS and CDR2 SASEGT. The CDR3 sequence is CASSIAADTGELFF. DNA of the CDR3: TGTGCCAGCAGTATCGCCGCGGACACCGGGGAGCTGTTTTTT.

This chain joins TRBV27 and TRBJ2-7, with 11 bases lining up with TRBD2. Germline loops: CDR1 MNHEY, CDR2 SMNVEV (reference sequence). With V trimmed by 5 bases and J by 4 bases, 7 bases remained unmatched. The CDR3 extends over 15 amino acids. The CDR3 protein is CASSVTSGSSYEQYF. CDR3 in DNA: TGTGCCAGCAGTGTAACTAGCGGGAGTTCGTACGAGCAGTACTTC.